The present entry profiles one TCR beta chain with its context. Ten or more counts support this clonotype. The clone's antigen remains unknown. Per-base quality was not reported, and no clone a single base away is much larger than it. The sample originates from a study of T cells in Graves' hyperthyroidism and ophthalmopathy (dated by TCRdb to the late 2010s). Broadly, across the study: Peripheral blood samples were taken at initial diagnosis, before any treatment was given. To identify distinguishing TCR V-J signatures, a discovery cohort of 90 to 100 patients was used, comprising approximately 40 with Graves' ophthalmopathy and 55 to 65 with stable Graves' hyperthyroidism. An independent validation cohort of around 20 hyperthyroidism patients and about 16 patients who later progressed to ophthalmopathy tested prospective prediction of ophthalmopathy. For training and testing, the 80 to 100 patients in the discovery cohort were randomly divided in a 7:3 ratio. In addition, the study compared T-cell repertoires in thyroid tissue and in blood from a handful of Graves' hyperthyroidism patients. Once sampling was done, hyperthyroidism patients were given methimazole at a starting dose of 30 mg daily, whereas ophthalmopathy patients were given high-dose intravenous methylprednisolone. According to the paper, TCR Vbeta CDR3 sequencing was carried out on more than 120 peripheral blood samples, which came from under 50 ophthalmopathy, 75 to 80 hyperthyroidism and roughly 17 progressor patients. Here is what the overall study found, with its caveats: In validation, progression to ophthalmopathy was predicted by the model with nearly 71% sensitivity and 72% to 85% specificity, a median of about 6.8 months before onset. No statistical method was used to fix the sample size in advance, and group allocation was not hidden from the investigators. A model built on a 13 V-J signature distinguished ophthalmopathy from stable hyperthyroidism, reaching around 87% sensitivity and 81.08% specificity in cross-validation and 80%/75% in testing. Most expanded thyroid clonotypes (frequency above 0.001) were also detected in blood, a finding suggesting that blood repertoires may reflect thyroid immune responses.

The TCR beta CDR3 regions were amplified from the RNA transcripts. For the first round of RT-PCR on the TCR CDR3, the HTBI primer set was used together with the Qiagen OneStep RT-PCR kit. Libraries were constructed in a second round of multiplex PCR, after which size selection and purification were performed. The libraries were sequenced on an Illumina HiSeq2000 using paired-end 100 bp reads. In the original analysis: Raw data were processed with SOAPnuke, discarding reads with adapters, uncalled bases, mean Phred below 15, or no exact constant-primer or identifier match. High-quality paired reads were merged with COPE v1.2.5, and unique nucleotide sequences were defined as clonotypes. MiTCR v1.1 was used to align the clonotypes against IMGT TRBV, TRBD and TRBJ reference segments. The analysis was restricted to V-J combinations with a frequency above 0.0001, which together covered 98% to 99.2% of the repertoires. A TCS score was defined as the ratio of F50 (clonal expansion) to E x V (chaos), with BLOSUM62-based TCRdist applied between CDR3 peptides within each V-J. Welch's t-statistics and random forest reduced roughly 530 V-J features to fewer than 15, which were used in a naive Bayes classifier (R e1071). TCRdb reprocessed the public reads (quality trimming at Q25 with fastp, clone calling with MiXCR) and kept in-frame beta chains. Merged by CDR3 protein, the rows form single entries marked with the most common genes and DNA. These V and J calls are TCRdb output, not the study's own analysis. The sample table contains about 290,000 distinct CDR3 sequences; only one count was recorded for about 14% of them. The leading ten clones occupy roughly 7.5% of the sample.

The hyperthyroidism patients were between 18 and 65 years old and newly diagnosed, with a disease duration of less than 2 months. Exclusion was applied to patients with uncontrolled infections, other autoimmune diseases, pregnancy or lactation. Diagnoses were established on the basis of clinical symptoms, serum thyroxine and TRAb, thyroid ultrasound, and orbital computed tomography. Blood from progressor patients was drawn when they were first diagnosed with hyperthyroidism, before any ophthalmopathy symptoms appeared. Ficoll-Paque density gradient centrifugation was used to isolate PBMCs from approximately 10 ml of fresh peripheral blood. Progressor patients were defined as those initially diagnosed with Graves' hyperthyroidism in whom ophthalmopathy developed during follow-up. Trizol reagent was used to extract total RNA, and RNA quality was then checked on an Agilent 2100 Bioanalyzer. V was cut back by 5 bases and J by 0 bases, leaving a gap of 5 bases between them. For CDR1 and CDR2, the germline V gene (reference sequence) lists MNHEY and SMNVEV. The CDR3 spans 14 residues, from the cysteine through the phenylalanine. The kept DNA is CDR3 alone, 42 bases in frame from the first base.

This chain joins TRBV27 to TRBJ2-6; the D gene assignment is ambiguous. This TCR came from a woman under 40 with Graves' hyperthyroidism that later progressed to Graves' ophthalmopathy. The sequencing sample was made of blood. The sequenced DNA: TGTGCCAGCAGTGTGATCTCTGGGGCCAACGTCCTGACTTTC. This sequence encodes CASSVISGANVLTF.